This is a list of T cell receptor beta chains from one sample in a study of early T cells in non-severe SARS-CoV-2 infection. TCRdb itself ran the 5' RACE reads through MiXCR, one entry per CDR3 protein. The sample consists of fewer than 70,000 distinct CDR3 sequences, roughly 4.9% of them appearing once. The sequencing used whole blood, collected at baseline. Receptors were obtained from an adult who was a healthcare worker with PCR-confirmed SARS-CoV-2 infection or an uninfected control (not recorded which). The donor label of this sample is uncertain. CDR3s include the opening cysteine and the closing phenylalanine or tryptophan. A D gene is named only where the DNA matches it firmly. Size is omitted from some rows. Given values are once, few, many or a class for expanded clones.

abundance: many
v_gene: TRBV6-6
j_gene: TRBJ2-5
len: 12
d_gene: .
CDR3aa: CASTHGGETQYF
CDR3nt: TGTGCCAGCACCCACGGGGGAGAGACCCAGTACTTC

abundance: many
v_gene: TRBV4-2
j_gene: TRBJ1-3
len: 17
d_gene: TRBD1
CDR3aa: CASSYGQGFYSGNTIYF
CDR3nt: TGTGCCAGCAGTTACGGACAGGGTTTTTACTCTGGAAACACCATATATTTT

abundance: .
v_gene: TRBV20-1
j_gene: TRBJ2-6
len: 17
d_gene: .
CDR3aa: CSASRGTTVSGANVLTF
CDR3nt: TGCAGTGCTAGTCGGGGGACAACAGTCTCTGGGGCCAACGTCCTGACTTTC

abundance: .
v_gene: TRBV7-2
j_gene: TRBJ2-2
len: 16
d_gene: TRBD2
CDR3aa: CASSLGLAGMTGELFF
CDR3nt: TGTGCCAGCAGCTTAGGACTAGCGGGGATGACCGGGGAGCTGTTTTTT

abundance: .
v_gene: TRBV10-3
j_gene: TRBJ2-3
len: 15
d_gene: .
CDR3aa: CAISGGSYGTDTQYF
CDR3nt: TGTGCCATCAGTGGCGGGTCTTATGGCACAGATACGCAGTATTTT

abundance: many
v_gene: TRBV4-2
j_gene: TRBJ1-1
len: 15
d_gene: .
CDR3aa: CASSQDWGRDTEAFF
CDR3nt: TGTGCCAGCAGCCAAGATTGGGGGCGGGACACTGAAGCTTTCTTT

abundance: many
v_gene: TRBV5-5
j_gene: TRBJ2-4
len: 15
d_gene: .
CDR3aa: CASSLDHQAKNIQYF
CDR3nt: TGTGCCAGCAGCTTGGACCACCAAGCCAAAAACATTCAGTACTTC

abundance: many
v_gene: TRBV27
j_gene: TRBJ2-1
len: 15
d_gene: TRBD1
CDR3aa: CASSDRDRGYNEQFF
CDR3nt: TGTGCCAGCAGTGACCGGGACAGGGGCTACAATGAGCAGTTCTTC

abundance: many
v_gene: TRBV7-2
j_gene: TRBJ1-2
len: 16
d_gene: .
CDR3aa: CASSFTNRDLQVGYTF
CDR3nt: TGTGCCAGCAGCTTTACAAACCGGGATCTTCAAGTTGGCTACACCTTC

abundance: few
v_gene: TRBV11-2
j_gene: TRBJ2-7
len: 17
d_gene: TRBD2
CDR3aa: CASSFDVFPSGPYEQYF
CDR3nt: TGTGCCAGCAGCTTTGACGTATTTCCTAGCGGGCCCTACGAGCAGTACTTC

abundance: .
v_gene: TRBV7-2
j_gene: TRBJ1-6
len: 19
d_gene: TRBD1
CDR3aa: CASSFGLLKHRGLDSPLHF
CDR3nt: TGTGCCAGCAGCTTTGGCCTTCTAAAGCACAGGGGGCTTGATTCACCCCTCCACTTT

abundance: .
v_gene: TRBV7-2
j_gene: TRBJ2-7
len: 14
d_gene: .
CDR3aa: CASSLDSQVYEQYF
CDR3nt: TGTGCCAGCAGCTTAGATAGCCAGGTCTACGAGCAGTACTTC

abundance: many
v_gene: TRBV7-9
j_gene: TRBJ1-3
len: 15
d_gene: .
CDR3aa: CASSLAQGTGNTIYF
CDR3nt: TGTGCCAGCAGCTTAGCACAGGGAACTGGAAACACCATATATTTT

abundance: few
v_gene: TRBV5-1
j_gene: TRBJ2-2
len: 15
d_gene: TRBD1
CDR3aa: CASSFDRERTGELFF
CDR3nt: TGCGCCAGCAGCTTTGACAGGGAACGGACCGGGGAGCTGTTTTTT

abundance: .
v_gene: TRBV2
j_gene: TRBJ1-5
len: 15
d_gene: .
CDR3aa: CASSEIQDSNQPQHF
CDR3nt: TGTGCCAGCAGTGAAATACAGGATAGCAATCAGCCCCAGCATTTT

abundance: many
v_gene: TRBV7-2
j_gene: TRBJ2-7
len: 13
d_gene: .
CDR3aa: CASSLPPPYEQYF
CDR3nt: TGTGCCAGCAGCCTCCCACCACCCTACGAGCAGTACTTC

abundance: .
v_gene: TRBV3-1
j_gene: TRBJ2-7
len: 15
d_gene: TRBD2
CDR3aa: CASTPGLAVSYEQYF
CDR3nt: TGTGCCAGCACCCCCGGGCTAGCGGTCTCCTACGAGCAGTACTTC

abundance: .
v_gene: TRBV4-3
j_gene: TRBJ2-7
len: 17
d_gene: .
CDR3aa: CASSQGRPGVLSYEQYF
CDR3nt: TGCGCCAGCAGCCAAGGGCGTCCCGGAGTACTCTCCTACGAGCAGTACTTC

abundance: .
v_gene: TRBV9
j_gene: TRBJ2-7
len: 14
d_gene: .
CDR3aa: CASSVDRISGEQYF
CDR3nt: TGTGCCAGCAGCGTAGACAGGATTTCGGGCGAGCAGTACTTC

abundance: many
v_gene: TRBV6-2/TRBV6-3
j_gene: TRBJ1-5
len: 14
d_gene: TRBD1
CDR3aa: CASSPDRGPQPQHF
CDR3nt: TGTGCCAGCAGCCCGGACAGGGGCCCTCAGCCCCAGCATTTT

abundance: many
v_gene: TRBV19
j_gene: TRBJ1-6
len: 15
d_gene: TRBD1
CDR3aa: CASSTTGTDNSPLHF
CDR3nt: TGTGCCAGTAGTACGACCGGGACAGATAATTCACCCCTCCACTTT

abundance: many
v_gene: TRBV9
j_gene: TRBJ1-2
len: 12
d_gene: TRBD1
CDR3aa: CASSRDSYGYTF
CDR3nt: TGTGCCAGCAGCCGGGACAGCTATGGCTACACCTTC

abundance: few
v_gene: TRBV14
j_gene: TRBJ1-1
len: 15
d_gene: .
CDR3aa: CASSPPDRGLSGAFF
CDR3nt: TGTGCCAGCAGCCCGCCAGACAGAGGTCTCTCTGGAGCTTTCTTT

abundance: many
v_gene: TRBV11-2
j_gene: TRBJ1-5
len: 15
d_gene: .
CDR3aa: CASSATPGDDQPQHF
CDR3nt: TGTGCCAGCAGCGCGACGCCGGGGGACGATCAGCCCCAGCATTTT

abundance: .
v_gene: TRBV28
j_gene: TRBJ1-4
len: 11
d_gene: .
CDR3aa: CASEEGAKLFF
CDR3nt: TGTGCCAGCGAGGAGGGTGCAAAACTGTTTTTT

abundance: many
v_gene: TRBV20-1
j_gene: TRBJ2-5
len: 13
d_gene: TRBD2
CDR3aa: CSAWTSGEETQYF
CDR3nt: TGCAGTGCTTGGACTAGCGGGGAAGAGACCCAGTACTTC

abundance: many
v_gene: TRBV9
j_gene: TRBJ1-6
len: 14
d_gene: TRBD1
CDR3aa: CASSETGGHSPLHF
CDR3nt: TGTGCCAGCAGCGAGACAGGGGGCCATTCACCCCTCCACTTT

abundance: many
v_gene: TRBV27
j_gene: TRBJ2-7
len: 14
d_gene: .
CDR3aa: CASSWSESSYEQYF
CDR3nt: TGTGCCAGCAGTTGGTCCGAAAGCTCCTACGAGCAGTACTTC

abundance: once
v_gene: TRBV2
j_gene: TRBJ2-5
len: 14
d_gene: TRBD2
CDR3aa: CASSKTSGQETQYF
CDR3nt: TGTGCCAGCAGCAAAACTAGCGGCCAAGAGACCCAGTACTTC

abundance: few
v_gene: TRBV11-2
j_gene: TRBJ1-4
len: 12
d_gene: .
CDR3aa: CASMGQGEKLFF
CDR3nt: TGTGCCAGCATGGGCCAGGGTGAAAAACTGTTTTTT

abundance: many
v_gene: TRBV2
j_gene: TRBJ1-5
len: 14
d_gene: .
CDR3aa: CASTRDGSNQPQHF
CDR3nt: TGTGCCAGCACGAGGGACGGTAGCAATCAGCCCCAGCATTTT

abundance: few
v_gene: TRBV4-2
j_gene: TRBJ2-2
len: 17
d_gene: .
CDR3aa: CASSQLWGVENTGELFF
CDR3nt: TGTGCCAGCAGCCAATTGTGGGGTGTCGAGAACACCGGGGAGCTGTTTTTT

abundance: many
v_gene: TRBV14
j_gene: TRBJ1-2
len: 12
d_gene: .
CDR3aa: CASSRGRLGYTF
CDR3nt: TGTGCCAGCAGCCGGGGGAGGCTGGGCTACACCTTC

abundance: .
v_gene: TRBV6-5
j_gene: TRBJ1-2
len: 13
d_gene: .
CDR3aa: CASSYYGQNGYTF
CDR3nt: TGTGCCAGCAGTTACTACGGACAGAATGGCTACACCTTC

abundance: few
v_gene: TRBV5-5
j_gene: TRBJ2-7
len: 11
d_gene: .
CDR3aa: CASSFIDEQYF
CDR3nt: TGTGCCAGCAGCTTTATCGACGAGCAGTACTTC

abundance: many
v_gene: TRBV13
j_gene: TRBJ2-1
len: 16
d_gene: TRBD2
CDR3aa: CASSSPGLAGNNEQFF
CDR3nt: TGTGCCAGCAGCTCACCGGGACTAGCGGGGAACAATGAGCAGTTCTTC

abundance: few
v_gene: TRBV11-2
j_gene: TRBJ2-1
len: 14
d_gene: .
CDR3aa: CASSLGFGSDEQFF
CDR3nt: TGTGCCAGCAGCTTAGGTTTTGGTTCTGATGAGCAGTTCTTC

abundance: many
v_gene: TRBV12-3/TRBV12-4
j_gene: TRBJ2-3
len: 15
d_gene: .
CDR3aa: CASSPKGQGTDTQYF
CDR3nt: TGTGCCAGCAGTCCCAAGGGGCAGGGGACAGATACGCAGTATTTT

abundance: few
v_gene: TRBV5-6
j_gene: TRBJ2-1
len: 12
d_gene: .
CDR3aa: CASSLEEGEQFF
CDR3nt: TGTGCCAGCAGCTTGGAGGAGGGAGAGCAGTTCTTC

abundance: many
v_gene: TRBV4-1
j_gene: TRBJ2-1
len: 12
d_gene: .
CDR3aa: CASSQDSNEQFF
CDR3nt: TGCGCCAGCAGCCAAGATTCAAATGAGCAGTTCTTC

abundance: .
v_gene: TRBV3-1
j_gene: TRBJ2-1
len: 13
d_gene: .
CDR3aa: CASSQWLGVEQFF
CDR3nt: TGTGCCAGCAGCCAGTGGCTAGGGGTTGAGCAGTTCTTC

abundance: .
v_gene: TRBV20-1
j_gene: TRBJ2-5
len: 13
d_gene: .
CDR3aa: CSGLGTPQETQYF
CDR3nt: TGCAGCGGTCTAGGGACACCCCAAGAGACCCAGTACTTC

abundance: few
v_gene: TRBV20-1
j_gene: TRBJ2-3
len: 16
d_gene: TRBD2
CDR3aa: CSARKYGLAGGDTQYF
CDR3nt: TGCAGTGCTAGAAAATACGGACTAGCGGGGGGGGATACGCAGTATTTT

abundance: .
v_gene: TRBV19
j_gene: TRBJ2-5
len: 13
d_gene: .
CDR3aa: CASRSKAGETQYF
CDR3nt: TGTGCCAGTAGGAGTAAAGCGGGAGAGACCCAGTACTTC

abundance: few
v_gene: TRBV18
j_gene: TRBJ2-5
len: 15
d_gene: .
CDR3aa: CASSPRGRLGETQYF
CDR3nt: TGTGCCAGCTCACCACGGGGACGACTAGGAGAGACCCAGTACTTC

abundance: many
v_gene: TRBV20-1
j_gene: TRBJ1-5
len: 15
d_gene: TRBD1
CDR3aa: CSARLGDRDNQPQHF
CDR3nt: TGCAGTGCTAGATTGGGAGACAGGGATAATCAGCCCCAGCATTTT

abundance: .
v_gene: TRBV2
j_gene: TRBJ1-4
len: 14
d_gene: .
CDR3aa: CVTERGNGGEKLFF
CDR3nt: TGTGTCACAGAGAGGGGAAATGGCGGTGAAAAACTGTTTTTT

abundance: many
v_gene: TRBV29-1
j_gene: TRBJ1-1
len: 13
d_gene: TRBD1
CDR3aa: CSVAGQPNTEAFF
CDR3nt: TGCAGCGTTGCGGGACAGCCAAACACTGAAGCTTTCTTT

abundance: .
v_gene: TRBV20-1
j_gene: TRBJ1-4
len: 19
d_gene: .
CDR3aa: CSARDPTARDNTLVEKLFF
CDR3nt: TGCAGTGCTAGAGACCCGACTGCCAGGGATAATACTTTAGTCGAAAAACTGTTTTTT

abundance: few
v_gene: TRBV4-2
j_gene: TRBJ2-2
len: 16
d_gene: .
CDR3aa: CASSRAPLGDTGELFF
CDR3nt: TGTGCCAGCAGCCGCGCCCCCCTAGGGGACACCGGGGAGCTTTTTTTT

abundance: few
v_gene: TRBV4-3
j_gene: TRBJ2-5
len: 16
d_gene: TRBD2
CDR3aa: CASSQDPSGGWETQYF
CDR3nt: TGCGCCAGCAGCCAAGATCCTAGCGGGGGATGGGAGACCCAGTACTTC

abundance: .
v_gene: TRBV6-5
j_gene: TRBJ1-5
len: 13
d_gene: .
CDR3aa: CASSLGRYQPQHF
CDR3nt: TGTGCCAGCAGTCTCGGACGGTATCAGCCCCAGCATTTT

abundance: many
v_gene: TRBV7-2
j_gene: TRBJ2-3
len: 14
d_gene: .
CDR3aa: CASSFTSSTDTQYF
CDR3nt: TGTGCCAGCAGCTTCACTTCTAGCACAGATACGCAGTATTTT

abundance: many
v_gene: TRBV29-1
j_gene: TRBJ1-4
len: 15
d_gene: .
CDR3aa: CSVAVNRATNEKLFF
CDR3nt: TGCAGCGTAGCCGTTAACAGAGCAACTAATGAAAAACTGTTTTTT

abundance: many
v_gene: TRBV20-1
j_gene: TRBJ1-5
len: 12
d_gene: .
CDR3aa: CSFKMADQPQHF
CDR3nt: TGCAGTTTCAAGATGGCAGATCAGCCCCAGCATTTT